This T cell receptor beta chain was recovered during a study of blood T cells in healthy people across ages. Study-wide background: Per two T cells, about one barcoded beta molecule was captured through template switching. Study results and caveats: The study found TCR beta diversity correlated strongly with naive T cell percentage.

This clonotype was counted between two and nine times. Its antigen is unidentified. Primed by a sample-barcoded 5' primer and a J-beta primer mix, a second PCR proceeded for 7 to 11 cycles. Every sample returned 2.5 million or more CDR3-containing paired-end reads. TCRdb re-called the 5' RACE reads with MiXCR, one entry per CDR3 protein. The table has roughly 1,500,000 distinct CDR3 sequences, around two fifths seen once. CDR1 is LGHNT, CDR2 FRNRAP, per germline. The V end lost 4 bases, the J end lost 6 bases, and 28 bases lay between the germline ends. The CDR3 length is 18 residues. What was sequenced was blood. The chain is built from TRBV12-5 and TRBJ2-7, with D possibly being TRBD1 or TRBD2 (5 bases each). This TCR came from a woman aged 18 to 35 in good health. The CDR3 DNA reads TGTGCTAGTGGTTCCCCAGTGGGGGTTAGTCAGAAGAGACCCGAGCAGTACTTC. As protein: CASGSPVGVSQKRPEQYF.